Listed below are T cell receptor beta chains from one sample, sequenced in a study of T cells generated in artificial thymic organoids. MiXCR was run by TCRdb on the 5' RACE reads, yielding one entry per CDR3 protein. This sample carries about 9,000 distinct CDR3 sequences, approximately 20% of them seen once, and the ten largest clones take around 1.4%. The specimen was naive CD8+ T cells from the thymus. Receptor source: a human donor who gave cord blood stem cells for thymic organoid culture, a cardiac surgery patient who gave postnatal thymus, or a blood donor (not recorded which). CDR3s include the opening cysteine and the closing phenylalanine or tryptophan. A D gene is named only where the DNA matches it firmly. Size is stated for part of the rows, as once, few or many counts, or as a class when the clone is expanded.

CDR3 DNA	CDR3 protein	V gene	clone size	D gene	J gene
TGTGCCAGTAGTATAGGGGGGACGAGCTCCTACAATGAGCAGTTCTTC	CASSIGGTSSYNEQFF	TRBV19	medium-sized	.	TRBJ2-1
TGTGCCAGCAGTTACTCGATCGGGGCCTACGAGCAGTACTTC	CASSYSIGAYEQYF	TRBV6-5	once	.	TRBJ2-7
TGTGCCAGCAGCGTAGCGGGGGGGCCCTTCAATGAGCAGTTCTTC	CASSVAGGPFNEQFF	TRBV9	medium-sized	TRBD2	TRBJ2-1
TGTGCCAGCAGCTTAGCCCGGACAGGGGAGGATGAGCAGTTCTTC	CASSLARTGEDEQFF	TRBV7-9	many	TRBD1	TRBJ2-1
TGTGCCAGCAGCTCGGGACAGGGAAACTATGGCTACACCTTC	CASSSGQGNYGYTF	TRBV13	medium-sized	TRBD1	TRBJ1-2
TGTGCCAGCAGCTTAGGCCGGGGGGGAGGCTACACCTTC	CASSLGRGGGYTF	TRBV13	.	.	TRBJ1-2
TGCGCCAGCAGCCAAGTGACCCATAGTAACTATGGCTACACCTTC	CASSQVTHSNYGYTF	TRBV4-1	medium-sized	.	TRBJ1-2
TGTGCCAGCAGTTTATCTGGCGAATCCTACGAGCAGTACTTC	CASSLSGESYEQYF	TRBV27	many	.	TRBJ2-7
TGCAGTGCTAGAGAAACGGGACAGGTGTTCTACGAGCAGTACTTC	CSARETGQVFYEQYF	TRBV20-1	medium-sized	TRBD1	TRBJ2-7
TGCGCCAGCAGCCAAGATATGCTAGCGGGATCCGCCTACAATGAGCAGTTCTTC	CASSQDMLAGSAYNEQFF	TRBV4-1	few	TRBD2	TRBJ2-1
TGCAGTGCAACCGACAGGGTGAAGATAGAGACCCAGTACTTC	CSATDRVKIETQYF	TRBV20-1	medium-sized	TRBD1	TRBJ2-5
TGTGCCACCAGCAGATCGTATAGCAATAAGCCCCAGCATTTT	CATSRSYSNKPQHF	TRBV15	once	.	TRBJ1-5
TGTGCCAGCAGCTTAGAGGCGGCAGATACGCAGTATTTT	CASSLEAADTQYF	TRBV11-2	many	.	TRBJ2-3
TGTGCCAGCAGCATCACCGTTTTGGGACAGGGCGCCGGGGCCAACGTCCTGACTTTC	CASSITVLGQGAGANVLTF	TRBV7-9	many	TRBD1	TRBJ2-6
TGTGCCACCGGTGGCTCCTCAGGGGACACTGAAGCTTTCTTT	CATGGSSGDTEAFF	TRBV5-4	.	.	TRBJ1-1